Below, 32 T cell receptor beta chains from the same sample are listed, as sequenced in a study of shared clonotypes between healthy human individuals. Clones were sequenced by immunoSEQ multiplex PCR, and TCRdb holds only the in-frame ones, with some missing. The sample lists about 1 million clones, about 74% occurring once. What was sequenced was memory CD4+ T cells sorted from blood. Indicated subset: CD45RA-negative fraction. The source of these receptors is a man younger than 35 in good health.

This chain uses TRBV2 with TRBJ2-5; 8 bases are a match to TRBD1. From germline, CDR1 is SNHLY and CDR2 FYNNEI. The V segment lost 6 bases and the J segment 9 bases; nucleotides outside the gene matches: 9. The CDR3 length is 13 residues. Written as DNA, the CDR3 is TGTGCCAGCAGATCTAGGGTACAGGGGGCCCAGTACTTC. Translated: CASRSRVQGAQYF.

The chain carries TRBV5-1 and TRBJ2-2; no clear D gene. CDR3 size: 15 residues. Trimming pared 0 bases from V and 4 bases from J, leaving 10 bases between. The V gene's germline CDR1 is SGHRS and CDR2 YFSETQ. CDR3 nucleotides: TGCGCCAGCAGCTTGGAAGCCCTCGGCACCGGGGAGCTGTTTTTT. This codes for CASSLEALGTGELFF.

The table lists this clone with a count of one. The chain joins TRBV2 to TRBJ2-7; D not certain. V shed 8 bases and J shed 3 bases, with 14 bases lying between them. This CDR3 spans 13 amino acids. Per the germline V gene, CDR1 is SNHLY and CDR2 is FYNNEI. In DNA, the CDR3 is TGTGCCAGCTTACCCCAGAGAGACTACGAGCAGTACTTC. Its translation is CASLPQRDYEQYF.

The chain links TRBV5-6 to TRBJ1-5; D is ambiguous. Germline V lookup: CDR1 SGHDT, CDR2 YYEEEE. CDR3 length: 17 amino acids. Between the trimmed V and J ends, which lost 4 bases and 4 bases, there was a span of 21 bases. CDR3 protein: CASSPREGGLRNQPQHF. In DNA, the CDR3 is TGTGCCAGCAGCCCCCGAGAGGGTGGCCTTCGGAATCAGCCCCAGCATTTT.

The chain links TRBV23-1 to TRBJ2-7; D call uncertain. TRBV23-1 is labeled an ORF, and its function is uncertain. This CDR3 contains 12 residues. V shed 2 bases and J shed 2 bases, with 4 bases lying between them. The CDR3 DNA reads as TGCGCCAGCAGTCAAGATACCTACGAGCAGTACTTC. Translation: CASSQDTYEQYF.

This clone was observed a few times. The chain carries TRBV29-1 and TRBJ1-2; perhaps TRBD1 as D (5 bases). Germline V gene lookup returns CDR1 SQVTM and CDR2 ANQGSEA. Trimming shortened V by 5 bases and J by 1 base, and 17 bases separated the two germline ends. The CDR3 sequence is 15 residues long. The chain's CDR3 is CSVHTGAGSNYGYTF. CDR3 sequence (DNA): TGCAGCGTTCATACTGGGGCAGGGAGTAACTATGGCTACACCTTC. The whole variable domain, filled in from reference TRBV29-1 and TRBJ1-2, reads SAVISQKPSRDICQRGTSLTIQCQVDSQVTMMFWYRQQPGQSLTLIATANQGSEATYESGFVIDKFPISRPNLTFSTLTVSNMSPEDSSIYLCSVHTGAGSNYGYTFGSGTRLTVV.

CDR3 in amino acids: CASSPRGANTGELFF. The CDR3 DNA reads TGTGCCAGCAGCCCGCGGGGGGCAAACACCGGGGAGCTGTTTTTT. This chain uses TRBV14 with TRBJ2-2, with 8 bases fitting TRBD2. V lost 4 bases to trimming and J lost 2 bases; unmatched junction nucleotides: 3. The CDR3 extends over 15 amino acids. Germline lookup yields CDR1 SGHDN and CDR2 FVKESK. Using reference TRBV14 and TRBJ2-2 for the parts outside the CDR3, the full variable domain is EAGVTQFPSHSVIEKGQTVTLRCDPISGHDNLYWYRRVMGKEIKFLLHFVKESKQDESGMPNNRFLAERTGGTYSTLKVQPAELEDSGVYFCASSPRGANTGELFFGEGSRLTVL.

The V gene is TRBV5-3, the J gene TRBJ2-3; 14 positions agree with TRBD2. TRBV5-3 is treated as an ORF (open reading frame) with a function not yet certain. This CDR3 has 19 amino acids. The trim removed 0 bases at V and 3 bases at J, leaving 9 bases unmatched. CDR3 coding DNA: TGTGCCAGAAGCTTGGGGGACCGAGGGACTAGCGGGGGAACAGATACGCAGTATTTT. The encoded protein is CARSLGDRGTSGGTDTQYF.

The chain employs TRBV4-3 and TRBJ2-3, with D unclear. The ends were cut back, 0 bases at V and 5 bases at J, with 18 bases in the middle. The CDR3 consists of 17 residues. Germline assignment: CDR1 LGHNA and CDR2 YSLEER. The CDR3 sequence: CASSQDPPATFGDTQYF. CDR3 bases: TGCGCCAGCAGCCAAGATCCCCCGGCTACTTTCGGAGATACGCAGTATTTT.

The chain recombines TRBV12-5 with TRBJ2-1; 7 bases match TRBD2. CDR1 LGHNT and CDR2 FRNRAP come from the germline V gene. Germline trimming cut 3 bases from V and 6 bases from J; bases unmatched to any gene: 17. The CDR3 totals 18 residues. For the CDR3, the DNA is TGTGCTAGTGGTTTTCACCTCCCTGGGGGGGGTCGTGGCAATGAGCAGTTCTTC. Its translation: CASGFHLPGGGRGNEQFF.

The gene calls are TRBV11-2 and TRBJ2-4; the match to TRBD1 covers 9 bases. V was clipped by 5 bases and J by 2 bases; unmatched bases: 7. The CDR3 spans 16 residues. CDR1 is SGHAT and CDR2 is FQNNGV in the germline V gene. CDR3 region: CASSTPGTGSKNIQYF. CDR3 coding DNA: TGTGCCAGCAGCACCCCCGGGACAGGGTCCAAAAACATTCAGTACTTC.

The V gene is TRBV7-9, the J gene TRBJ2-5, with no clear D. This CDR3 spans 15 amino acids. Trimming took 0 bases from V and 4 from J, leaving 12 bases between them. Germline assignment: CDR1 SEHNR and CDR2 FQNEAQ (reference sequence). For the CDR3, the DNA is TGTGCCAGCAGCTTAGCAGGCGCCATGGGAGAGACCCAGTACTTC. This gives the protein CASSLAGAMGETQYF.

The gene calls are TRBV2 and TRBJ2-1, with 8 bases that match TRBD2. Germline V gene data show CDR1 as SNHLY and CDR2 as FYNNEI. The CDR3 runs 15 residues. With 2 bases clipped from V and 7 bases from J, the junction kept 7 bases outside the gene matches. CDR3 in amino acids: CASSERAGGQNEQFF. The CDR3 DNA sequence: TGTGCCAGCAGTGAACGGGCGGGAGGTCAGAATGAGCAGTTCTTC. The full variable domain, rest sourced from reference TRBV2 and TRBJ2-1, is EPEVTQTPSHQVTQMGQEVILRCVPISNHLYFYWYRQILGQKVEFLVSFYNNEISEKSEIFDDQFSVERPDGSNFTLKIRSTKLEDSAMYFCASSERAGGQNEQFFGPGTRLTVL.

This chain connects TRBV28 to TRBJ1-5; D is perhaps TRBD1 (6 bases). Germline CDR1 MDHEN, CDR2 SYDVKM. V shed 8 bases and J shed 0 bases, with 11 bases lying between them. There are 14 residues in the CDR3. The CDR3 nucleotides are TGTGCCAGCGGGGGGCAGTATAGCAATCAGCCCCAGCATTTT. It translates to CASGGQYSNQPQHF.

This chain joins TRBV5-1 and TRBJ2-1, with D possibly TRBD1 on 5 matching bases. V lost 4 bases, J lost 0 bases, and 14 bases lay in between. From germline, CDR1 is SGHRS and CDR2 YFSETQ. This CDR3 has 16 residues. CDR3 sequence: CASSGPGIASYNEQFF. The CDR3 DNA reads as TGCGCCAGCAGCGGCCCAGGGATCGCCTCCTACAATGAGCAGTTCTTC.

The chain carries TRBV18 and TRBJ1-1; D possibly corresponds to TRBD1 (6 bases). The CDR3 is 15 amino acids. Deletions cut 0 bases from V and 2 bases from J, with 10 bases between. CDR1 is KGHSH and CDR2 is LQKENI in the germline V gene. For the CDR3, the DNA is TGTGCCAGCTCACCACCCGGCAGGGGCAACACTGAAGCTTTCTTT. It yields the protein CASSPPGRGNTEAFF.

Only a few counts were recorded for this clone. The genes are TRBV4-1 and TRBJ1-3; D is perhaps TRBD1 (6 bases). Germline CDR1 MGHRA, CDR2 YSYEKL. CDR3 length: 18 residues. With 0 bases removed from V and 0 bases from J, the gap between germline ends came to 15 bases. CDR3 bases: TGCGCCAGCAGCCAAGATCCCAGGGGAGGCTACTCTGGAAACACCATATATTTT. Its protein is CASSQDPRGGYSGNTIYF.

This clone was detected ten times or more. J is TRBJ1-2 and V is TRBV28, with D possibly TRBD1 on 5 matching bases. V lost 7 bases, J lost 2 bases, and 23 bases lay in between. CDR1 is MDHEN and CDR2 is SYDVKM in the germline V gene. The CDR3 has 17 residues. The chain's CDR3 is CASNLGGGMVVNYGYTF. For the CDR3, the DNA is TGTGCCAGCAACCTGGGGGGAGGAATGGTCGTCAACTATGGCTACACCTTC.

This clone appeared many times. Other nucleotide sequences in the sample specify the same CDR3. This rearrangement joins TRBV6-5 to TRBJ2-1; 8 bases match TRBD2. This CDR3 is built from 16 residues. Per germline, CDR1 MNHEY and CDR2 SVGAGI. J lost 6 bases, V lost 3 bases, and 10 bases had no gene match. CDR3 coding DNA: TGTGCCAGCAGTTATGGTTGGTTGGCGGGGGGCAATGAGCAGTTCTTC. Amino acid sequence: CASSYGWLAGGNEQFF.

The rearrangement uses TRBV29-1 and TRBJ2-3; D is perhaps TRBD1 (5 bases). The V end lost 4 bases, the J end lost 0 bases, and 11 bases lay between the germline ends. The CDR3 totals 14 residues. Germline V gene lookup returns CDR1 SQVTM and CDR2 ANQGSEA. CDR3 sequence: CSVGQFSSTDTQYF. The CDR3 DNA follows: TGCAGCGTTGGACAGTTCTCTAGCACAGATACGCAGTATTTT.

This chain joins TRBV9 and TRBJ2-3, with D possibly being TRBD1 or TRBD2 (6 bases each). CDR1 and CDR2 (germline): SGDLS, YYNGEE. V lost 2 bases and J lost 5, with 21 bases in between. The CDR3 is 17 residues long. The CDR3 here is CASSVSLGGQGRDTQYF. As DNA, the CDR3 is TGTGCCAGCAGCGTGAGCTTGGGGGGCCAGGGAAGAGATACGCAGTATTTT.

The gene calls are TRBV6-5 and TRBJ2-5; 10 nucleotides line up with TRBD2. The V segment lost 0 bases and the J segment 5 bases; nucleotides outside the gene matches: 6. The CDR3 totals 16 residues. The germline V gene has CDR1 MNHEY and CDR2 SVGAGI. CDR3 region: CASSYSGPGLAETQYF. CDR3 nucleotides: TGTGCCAGCAGTTACTCTGGACCGGGACTAGCGGAGACCCAGTACTTC.

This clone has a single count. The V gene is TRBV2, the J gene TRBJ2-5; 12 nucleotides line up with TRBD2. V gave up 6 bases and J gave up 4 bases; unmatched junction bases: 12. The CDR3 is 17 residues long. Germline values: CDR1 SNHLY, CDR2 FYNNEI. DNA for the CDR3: TGTGCCAGCAGGCGGACTAGCGGGAATACCTCAGGAGAGACCCAGTACTTC. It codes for CASRRTSGNTSGETQYF.

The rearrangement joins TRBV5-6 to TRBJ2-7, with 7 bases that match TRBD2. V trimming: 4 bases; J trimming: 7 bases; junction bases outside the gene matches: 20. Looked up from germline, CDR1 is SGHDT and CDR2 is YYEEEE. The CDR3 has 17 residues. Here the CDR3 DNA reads TGTGCCAGCAGCACCCTTTGGCTAGCGGATCGCCTACGAGAGCAGTACTTC. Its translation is CASSTLWLADRLREQYF.

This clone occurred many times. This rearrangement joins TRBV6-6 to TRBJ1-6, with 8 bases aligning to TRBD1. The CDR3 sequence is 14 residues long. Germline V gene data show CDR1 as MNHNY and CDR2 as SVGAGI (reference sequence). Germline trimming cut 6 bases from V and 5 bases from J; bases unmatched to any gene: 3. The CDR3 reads CASSPGQDNSPLHF. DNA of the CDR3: TGTGCCAGCAGCCCGGGACAGGATAATTCACCCCTCCACTTT.

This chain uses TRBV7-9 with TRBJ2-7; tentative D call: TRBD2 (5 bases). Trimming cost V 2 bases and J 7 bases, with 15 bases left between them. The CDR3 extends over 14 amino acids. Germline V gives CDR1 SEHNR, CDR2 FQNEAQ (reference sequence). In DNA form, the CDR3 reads TGTGCCAGCAGCTTATCTAGGGAGACTAATGAGCAGTACTTC. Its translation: CASSLSRETNEQYF.

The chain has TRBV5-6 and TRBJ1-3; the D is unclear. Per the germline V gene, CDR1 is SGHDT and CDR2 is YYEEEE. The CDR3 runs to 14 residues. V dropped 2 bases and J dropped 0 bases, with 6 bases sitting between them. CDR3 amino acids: CASSFRDSGNTIYF. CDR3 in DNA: TGTGCCAGCAGCTTCCGGGACTCTGGAAACACCATATATTTT. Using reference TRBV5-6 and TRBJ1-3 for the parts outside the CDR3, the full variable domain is DAGVTQSPTHLIKTRGQQVTLRCSPKSGHDTVSWYQQALGQGPQFIFQYYEEEERQRGNFPDRFSGHQFPNYSSELNVNALLLGDSALYLCASSFRDSGNTIYFGEGSWLTVV.

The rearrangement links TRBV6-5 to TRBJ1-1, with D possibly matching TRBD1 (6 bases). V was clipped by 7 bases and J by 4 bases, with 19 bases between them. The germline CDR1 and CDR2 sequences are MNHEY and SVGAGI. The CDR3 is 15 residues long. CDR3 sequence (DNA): TGTGCCAGCACCTCCATCACTAGGGGGAGCACTGAAGCTTTCTTT. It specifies CASTSITRGSTEAFF.

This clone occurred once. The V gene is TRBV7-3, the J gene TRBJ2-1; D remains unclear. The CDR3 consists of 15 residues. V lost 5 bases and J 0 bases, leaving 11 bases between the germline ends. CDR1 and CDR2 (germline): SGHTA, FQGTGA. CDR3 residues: CASSLSQSSYNEQFF. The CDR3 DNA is TGTGCCAGCAGCCTCTCCCAGAGCTCCTACAATGAGCAGTTCTTC.

The CDR3 spells CASSVGLAGLYNEQFF. CDR3 nucleotides: TGTGCCAGCAGCGTGGGACTAGCGGGCCTGTACAATGAGCAGTTCTTC. The J gene is TRBJ2-1, the V gene TRBV9, with 12 bases matching TRBD2. The CDR3 sequence is 16 residues long. Trimming at V came to 2 bases and at J to 4 bases, leaving 4 bases not matched to a gene. Germline-derived CDR1 and CDR2 are SGDLS and YYNGEE. Drawing the rest from reference TRBV9 and TRBJ2-1, the complete variable domain is DSGVTQTPKHLITATGQRVTLRCSPRSGDLSVYWYQQSLDQGLQFLIQYYNGEERAKGNILERFSAQQFPDLHSELNLSSLELGDSALYFCASSVGLAGLYNEQFFGPGTRLTVL.

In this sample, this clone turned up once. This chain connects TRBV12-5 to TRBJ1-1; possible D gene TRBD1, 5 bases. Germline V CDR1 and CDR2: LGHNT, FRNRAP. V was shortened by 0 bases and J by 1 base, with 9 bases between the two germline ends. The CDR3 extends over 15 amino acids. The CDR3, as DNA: TGTGCTAGTGGTTTGGTCCCTCAGGGGAACACTGAAGCTTTCTTT. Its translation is CASGLVPQGNTEAFF. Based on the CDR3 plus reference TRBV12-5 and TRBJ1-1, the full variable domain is DARVTQTPRHKVTEMGQEVTMRCQPILGHNTVFWYRQTMMQGLELLAYFRNRAPLDDSGMPKDRFSAEMPDATLATLKIQPSEPRDSAVYFCASGLVPQGNTEAFFGQGTRLTVV.

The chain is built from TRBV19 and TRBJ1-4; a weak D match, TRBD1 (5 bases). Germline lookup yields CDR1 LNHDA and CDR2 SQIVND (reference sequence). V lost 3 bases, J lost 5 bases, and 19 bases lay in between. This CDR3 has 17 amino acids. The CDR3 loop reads CASSIPGLPKGNEKLFF. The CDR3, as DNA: TGTGCCAGTAGTATTCCCGGACTCCCCAAGGGGAATGAAAAACTGTTTTTT.